This TCR beta chain was sequenced during a study of human T cells and chemical hapten exposure. Documented time point: patch test 1, 2 weeks after DPC sensitization. Stated treatment: therapeutic diphenylcyclopropenone sensitization with weekly scalp DPC. Before extraction, the whole blood was not fractionated, and total RNA was taken from it. This clonotype was counted at least ten times. This CDR3 has 13 residues. Trimming cost V 3 bases and J 6 bases; bases outside gene matches: 3. Germline values: CDR1 SGDLS, CDR2 YYNGEE. MiXCR, run by TCRdb on the RACE reads, gives a single entry per CDR3 protein. Among under 40,000 distinct CDR3 sequences listed, just under 6.5% were seen once.

The sequenced sample was whole blood, obtained in connection with sensitization to the hapten diphenylcyclopropenone (DPC). The V gene is TRBV9, the J gene TRBJ2-1, with TRBD2 matching 7 bases. The sequence came from a woman under 40 with alopecia areata. Some clones in this sample may be carry-over from other donors' samples. The CDR3 bases are TGTGCCAGCAGCGGCGGGACTACCAATGAGCAGTTCTTC. Amino acids: CASSGGTTNEQFF.